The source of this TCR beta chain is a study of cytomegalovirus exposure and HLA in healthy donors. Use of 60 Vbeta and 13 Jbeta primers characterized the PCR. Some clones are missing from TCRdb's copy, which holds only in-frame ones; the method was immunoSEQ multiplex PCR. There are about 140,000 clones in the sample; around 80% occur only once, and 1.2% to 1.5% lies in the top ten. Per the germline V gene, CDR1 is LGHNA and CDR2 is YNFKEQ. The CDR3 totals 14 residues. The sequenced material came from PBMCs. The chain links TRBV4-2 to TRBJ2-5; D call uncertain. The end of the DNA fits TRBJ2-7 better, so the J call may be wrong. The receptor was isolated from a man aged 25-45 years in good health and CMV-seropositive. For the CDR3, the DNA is TGTGCCAGCAGCCAAGATCCTTCTGCACCCGAGCAGTACTTC. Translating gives CASSQDPSAPEQYF.